Presented here are 3 T cell receptor beta chains from one specimen sequenced in a study of blood T cells in healthy people across ages. The second PCR ran about 6 to 11 cycles with a sample-barcoded 5' primer and J-beta primers. TCRdb called the 5' RACE reads again in MiXCR, with one record for every CDR3 protein. This table holds around 690,000 distinct CDR3 sequences, roughly three fifths found once. Sequenced sample: blood. The receptors derive from a man aged 55 to 70 in good health.

The chain uses TRBV24-1 and TRBJ1-5; 7 nucleotides match TRBD1. Germline V gene data show CDR1 as KGHDR and CDR2 as SFDVKD. V lost 7 bases to trimming and J lost 4 bases; unmatched junction nucleotides: 9. CDR3 length: 15 residues. The CDR3 nucleotides are TGTGCCACCAGCGGGGGACAGTATGGGAATCAGCCCCAGCATTTT. Its protein product is CATSGGQYGNQPQHF.

In its sample, this clonotype was seen once. The genes are TRBV6-5 and TRBJ2-7; D may correspond to TRBD1 or TRBD2 (6 bases each). V was clipped by 6 bases and J by 6 bases, with 18 bases between them. Germline CDR1 reads MNHEY; CDR2 reads SVGAGI. The CDR3 sequence is 14 residues long. The CDR3 here is CASRKEGGTGEQYF. As DNA, the CDR3 is TGTGCCAGCAGAAAAGAGGGGGGAACGGGCGAGCAGTACTTC.

This clonotype was counted a few times. V and J are TRBV5-1 and TRBJ2-5; no definite D call. The end of the DNA is better explained by TRBJ2-7, so the J call may be wrong. The germline V gene encodes CDR1 SGHRS and CDR2 YFSETQ. The CDR3 loop spans 13 amino acids. In nucleotides, the CDR3 is TGCGCCAGCAGGGGCGGTTACACCTACGAGCAGTACTTC. Residues: CASRGGYTYEQYF.